Shown below are 19 T cell receptor beta chains from a single sample sequenced in a study of blood T cell repertoires in COVID-19. This table comes from immunoSEQ multiplex PCR, and its TCRdb copy is limited to in-frame clones, with some not included. Seen here are over 300,000 clones, approximately 85% observed once, and the top ten hold over 2%. The sample was PBMCs or T cells enriched from blood (not recorded which). These receptors were obtained from a man in his thirties or forties who had recovered from COVID-19.

The chain has TRBV9 and TRBJ2-7; D possibly corresponds to TRBD1 (6 bases). Trimming took off 0 bases at V and 1 base at J, with 8 bases between the two ends. In germline, CDR1 is SGDLS, CDR2 YYNGEE. The CDR3 covers 14 residues. The CDR3 region has the DNA TGTGCCAGCAGCGTAGGACAGGCATCCTACGAGCAGTACTTC. It translates to CASSVGQASYEQYF.

The CDR3 DNA follows: TGCGCCAGCAGCTCCGGGACAGGGGGCCGGGAGCAGTACTTC. Translated, it gives CASSSGTGGREQYF. The chain carries TRBV5-1 and TRBJ2-7, with TRBD1 matching 12 bases. The CDR3 covers 14 residues. V lost 3 bases, J lost 7 bases, and 5 bases stayed unmatched. Germline CDR1 SGHRS, CDR2 YFSETQ. The entire variable domain, with the rest obtained from reference TRBV5-1 and TRBJ2-7, is as follows: KAGVTQTPRYLIKTRGQQVTLSCSPISGHRSVSWYQQTPGQGLQFLFEYFSETQRNKGNFPGRFSGRQFSNSRSEMNVSTLELGDSALYLCASSSGTGGREQYFGPGTRLTVT.

The V and J genes are TRBV7-2 and TRBJ1-1, with TRBD1 identical over 7 bases. The length of the CDR3 is 14 residues. V trimming: 3 bases; J trimming: 4 bases; junction bases outside the gene matches: 5. CDR1 and CDR2 from the germline V gene are SGHTA and FQGNSA. Here the CDR3 DNA reads TGTGCCAGCAGCTTTCAAGACAGGGTCACTGAAGCTTTCTTT. Protein product: CASSFQDRVTEAFF.

The chain carries TRBV4-3 and TRBJ2-1; the match to TRBD1 covers 8 bases. This CDR3 is 15 amino acids long. Unmatched junction bases numbered 10, after V lost 4 bases and J lost 8 bases. Germline CDR1 and CDR2: LGHNA and YSLEER. CDR3 amino acids: CASSPFGQGLDEQFF. CDR3 coding DNA: TGCGCCAGCAGCCCTTTCGGACAGGGACTTGATGAGCAGTTCTTC.

The genes are TRBV4-1 and TRBJ1-1; 7 bases are a match to TRBD1. Unmatched junction bases numbered 3, after V lost 0 bases and J lost 5 bases. The CDR3 consists of 14 residues. Germline V gene lookup returns CDR1 MGHRA and CDR2 YSYEKL. Here the CDR3 reads CASSQEGRGTEAFF. The CDR3 region has the DNA TGCGCCAGCAGCCAAGAGGGCAGGGGGACTGAAGCTTTCTTT.

The rearrangement uses TRBV5-1 and TRBJ1-1; the D gene is possibly TRBD1 (5 bases). The CDR3 covers 13 residues. V was cut by 2 bases and J by 4 bases, with 9 bases left in between. Per the germline V gene, CDR1 is SGHRS and CDR2 is YFSETQ. CDR3 residues: CASSFGGTTEAFF. The CDR3, as DNA: TGCGCCAGCAGCTTCGGAGGGACCACTGAAGCTTTCTTT.

The chain employs TRBV9 and TRBJ2-7; perhaps TRBD2 as D (5 bases). The length of the CDR3 is 12 residues. The V end lost 0 bases, the J end lost 7 bases, and 8 bases lay between the germline ends. Germline-derived CDR1 and CDR2 are SGDLS and YYNGEE. CDR3 coding DNA: TGTGCCAGCAGCGTAGCTGGGAGTGAGCAGTACTTC. Protein sequence: CASSVAGSEQYF.

The rearrangement joins TRBV2 to TRBJ2-2; 7 bases agree with TRBD1. CDR1 is SNHLY and CDR2 is FYNNEI in the germline V gene. V shed 4 bases and J 2 bases; nucleotides not matched to a gene: 4. The CDR3 is 15 amino acids. CDR3 bases: TGTGCCAGCAGTGTACAGGGGTCTAACACCGGGGAGCTGTTTTTT. Translating gives CASSVQGSNTGELFF.

The V gene is TRBV7-8, the J gene TRBJ2-5, with D perhaps TRBD2 (6 bases). This CDR3 is built from 15 residues. Germline V gene sequence: CDR1 SGHVS, CDR2 FQNEAQ. The V and J ends lost 0 bases and 9 bases respectively, with 17 bases between them. CDR3: CASSLAARGGGAQYF. The CDR3 region has the DNA TGTGCCAGCAGCTTAGCAGCAAGAGGCGGAGGGGCCCAGTACTTC. Full variable domain (missing parts from reference TRBV7-8 and TRBJ2-5): GAGVSQSPRYKVAKRGQDVALRCDPISGHVSLFWYQQALGQGPEFLTYFQNEAQLDKSGLPSDRFFAERPEGSVSTLKIQRTQQEDSAVYLCASSLAARGGGAQYFGPGTRLLVL.

This chain joins TRBV4-2 and TRBJ2-1; D is perhaps TRBD1 (5 bases). Germline-derived CDR1 and CDR2 are LGHNA and YNFKEQ. The CDR3 loop spans 13 amino acids. The ends were cut back, 3 bases at V and 8 bases at J, with 11 bases in the middle. The CDR3 spells CASSHESGYEQFF. The CDR3 coding sequence is TGTGCCAGCAGCCATGAATCAGGGTATGAGCAGTTCTTC.

The V call is TRBV3-1 (or the pseudogene TRBV3-2), the J call TRBJ1-6; D is possibly TRBD1 (5 bases). The germline gives CDR1 LGHDT, CDR2 YNNKEL (reference sequence). The ends were cut back, 4 bases at V and 9 bases at J, with 16 bases in the middle. The CDR3 is 15 residues long. The CDR3 spells CASSLGAAYGSPLHF. In DNA form, the CDR3 reads TGTGCCAGCAGCCTAGGGGCCGCCTACGGTTCACCCCTCCACTTT.

As concerns this clone: Other nucleotide sequences in the sample specify the same CDR3. The CDR3 DNA is TGTGCCAGCTCACCATCAGTGACAAGCACAGATACGCAGTATTTT. It encodes CASSPSVTSTDTQYF. The gene calls are TRBV18 and TRBJ2-3; D remains unclear. The CDR3 runs to 15 residues. With 2 bases removed from V and 0 bases from J, the gap between germline ends came to 9 bases. The germline gives CDR1 KGHSH, CDR2 LQKENI.

The V gene is TRBV7-2, the J gene TRBJ2-1; 10 bases align to TRBD1. V shed 1 base, J shed 8 bases, and the junction held 2 bases outside the gene matches. Germline values: CDR1 SGHTA, CDR2 FQGNSA. The CDR3 length is 14 residues. In DNA form, the CDR3 reads TGTGCCAGCAGCTTAGGGGACAGGGGCGATGAGCAGTTCTTC. This sequence encodes CASSLGDRGDEQFF.

The chain joins TRBV5-1 to TRBJ2-1; 12 nucleotides align to TRBD2. J lost 0 bases, V lost 3 bases, and 7 bases had no gene match. In germline, CDR1 is SGHRS, CDR2 YFSETQ. The CDR3 has 18 residues. This chain's CDR3 is CASSSRGLAGNSYNEQFF. CDR3 DNA: TGCGCCAGCAGCTCCAGGGGACTAGCGGGCAACTCCTACAATGAGCAGTTCTTC.

The CDR3 here is CASSQDGSGDNYGYTF. CDR3 sequence (DNA): TGTGCCAGCAGCCAAGATGGGTCAGGGGATAACTATGGCTACACCTTC. The chain combines TRBV3-1 (or the pseudogene TRBV3-2) with TRBJ1-2; tentative D call: TRBD1 (6 bases). Germline V gene data show CDR1 as LGHDT and CDR2 as YNNKEL (reference sequence). The length of the CDR3 is 16 residues. The germline V and J ends were trimmed by 0 bases and 1 base, with 12 bases remaining between them.

V is TRBV18 and J is TRBJ1-5; D is possibly TRBD1 (6 bases). The V end lost 3 bases, the J end lost 0 bases, and 6 bases lay between the germline ends. CDR3 length: 14 residues. Germline-derived CDR1 and CDR2 are KGHSH and LQKENI. DNA for the CDR3: TGTGCCAGCTCACCGGACAGTAGCAATCAGCCCCAGCATTTT. Its protein is CASSPDSSNQPQHF.

This chain connects TRBV7-3 to TRBJ2-2, with TRBD1 as a possible D gene (6 bases). Germline V lookup: CDR1 SGHTA, CDR2 FQGTGA. The CDR3 has 14 residues. Trimming took off 5 bases at V and 2 bases at J, with 9 bases between the two ends. CDR3 amino acids: CASSPGQNTGELFF. The CDR3 nucleotides read TGTGCCAGCAGCCCGGGACAAAACACCGGGGAGCTGTTTTTT. Using reference TRBV7-3 and TRBJ2-2 for the parts outside the CDR3, the full variable domain is GAGVSQTPSNKVTEKGKYVELRCDPISGHTALYWYRQSLGQGPEFLIYFQGTGAADDSGLPNDRFFAVRPEGSVSTLKIQRTERGDSAVYLCASSPGQNTGELFFGEGSRLTVL.

This sequence joins TRBV29-1 and TRBJ1-1; possibly TRBD1 for D (5 bases). The CDR3 covers 12 residues. Germline V CDR1 and CDR2: SQVTM, ANQGSEA. The ends were cut back, 7 bases at V and 1 base at J, with 10 bases in the middle. CDR3 DNA sequence: TGCAGCGCACTAACAGGGAACACTGAAGCTTTCTTT. Its protein is CSALTGNTEAFF.

V is TRBV7-9 and J is TRBJ1-2; D unclear. In germline, CDR1 is SEHNR, CDR2 FQNEAQ (reference sequence). Trimming pared 1 base from V and 7 bases from J, leaving 10 bases between. The CDR3 is 13 amino acids. The CDR3 here is CASSLESGGGYTF. DNA for the CDR3: TGTGCCAGCAGCTTAGAATCGGGAGGTGGCTACACCTTC.